These 24 T cell receptor beta chains were sequenced from one sample in a study of T cell responses to AZD1222 COVID-19 vaccine (dated by TCRdb to about 2021). The library relied on the immunoSEQ multiplex PCR assay. Sourced from immuneACCESS, this table was stored by TCRdb with only in-frame sequences that have V and J called. A share of the clones is absent; for the studies checked, an unresolved V gene accounts for under half, and the remainder has no known explanation. Recorded for this sample are about 160,000 clones; 80% to 90% of them occurred a single time. The ten largest clones take up about 6.9% of the sample. The sample's time point label is to be understood as: baseline before first vaccination. The specimen was peripheral blood, collected on day 0 of AZD1222 vaccination. The receptors were sampled from an adult in good health.

The CDR3 region is CASSYAGTISYEQYF. CDR3 nucleotide sequence: TGTGCCAGCAGTTACGCCGGGACAATCTCCTACGAGCAGTACTTC. V and J are TRBV6-6 and TRBJ2-7; tentative D call: TRBD1 (6 bases). Germline loops: CDR1 MNHNY, CDR2 SVGAGI (reference sequence). The CDR3 extends over 15 amino acids. The ends were cut back, 2 bases at V and 0 bases at J, with 11 bases in the middle.

CDR3 in amino acids: CATVRSYEQYV. The CDR3 region has the DNA TGTGCCACTGTCCGGAGCTACGAGCAGTACGTC. This chain links TRBV7-4 with TRBJ2-7; D is ambiguous. Germline CDR1 SGHVT, CDR2 SQSDAQ. V lost 10 bases, J lost 3 bases, and 10 bases lay in between. CDR3 size: 11 residues.

This chain connects TRBV7-2 to TRBJ2-2; tentatively, D is TRBD1 (6 bases). Trimming removed 1 base from V and 8 bases from J, with 14 bases in between. The length of the CDR3 is 15 residues. Germline CDR1 reads SGHTA; CDR2 reads FQGNSA. The CDR3 DNA follows: TGTGCCAGCAGCTTAGTTTGGGGGCTTTATGGGGAGCTGTTTTTT. Translation gives CASSLVWGLYGELFF.

The J gene is TRBJ1-6, the V gene TRBV27, with D unresolved. Germline CDR1 reads MNHEY; CDR2 reads SMNVEV (reference sequence). Trimming took 0 bases from V and 10 from J, leaving 10 bases between them. The CDR3 is made up of 14 amino acids. The CDR3 protein is CASSLSPDGSPLHF. The CDR3 region has the DNA TGTGCCAGCAGTTTATCCCCTGACGGATCACCCCTCCACTTT.

The rearrangement joins TRBV30 to TRBJ2-7; D not certain. Germline CDR1 reads GTSNPN; CDR2 reads SVGIG (reference sequence). CDR3 length: 13 amino acids. V dropped 4 bases and J dropped 0 bases, with 10 bases sitting between them. Written as DNA, the CDR3 is TGTGCCTGGAAAAGGGCAAGCTCCTACGAGCAGTACTTC. It specifies CAWKRASSYEQYF.

The gene calls are TRBV6-4 and TRBJ1-1; D is ambiguous. Deletions cut 2 bases from V and 1 base from J, with 5 bases between. CDR3 length equals 13 residues. Germline V CDR1 and CDR2: MRHNA, SNTAGT. This chain's CDR3 is CASSDRANTEAFF. The CDR3 bases are TGTGCCAGCAGTGACAGGGCGAACACTGAAGCTTTCTTT.

The chain employs TRBV5-1 and TRBJ1-5; D remains unclear. The CDR3 totals 13 residues. The V gene's germline CDR1 is SGHRS and CDR2 YFSETQ. Between the trimmed V and J ends, which lost 0 bases and 3 bases, there was a span of 4 bases. The DNA for the CDR3 is TGCGCCAGCAGCTTGGACAACAATCAGCCCCAGCATTTT. Protein sequence: CASSLDNNQPQHF.

The chain joins TRBV2 to TRBJ2-7, with 12 bases aligning to TRBD1. Germline V gene sequence: CDR1 SNHLY, CDR2 FYNNEI. Trimming cost V 6 bases and J 2 bases; bases outside gene matches: 2. This CDR3 is built from 14 residues. CDR3 sequence: CASRGDRGPYEQYF. The CDR3 nucleotides are TGTGCCAGCAGGGGGGACAGGGGGCCCTACGAGCAGTACTTC.

This chain links TRBV7-9 with TRBJ1-5; tentatively, D is TRBD1 (5 bases). V lost 6 bases to trimming and J lost 9 bases, with 9 bases between them. The germline V gene encodes CDR1 SEHNR and CDR2 FQNEAQ (reference sequence). CDR3 size: 11 residues. CDR3 bases: TGTGCCAGCAGTACAGGCGGGCCCCAGCATTTT. This translates into CASSTGGPQHF.

This clone was seen just once. CDR3 loop: CASSSGTDNSPLHF. CDR3 nucleotide sequence: TGTGCCAGTAGTAGCGGCACCGATAATTCACCCCTCCACTTT. The J gene is TRBJ1-6, the V gene TRBV19, with D unresolved. CDR3 length equals 14 residues. CDR1 and CDR2 from the germline V gene are LNHDA and SQIVND (reference sequence). Trimming shortened V by 4 bases and J by 5 bases, and 9 bases separated the two germline ends.

The table lists this clone with a count of one. The gene calls are TRBV29-1 and TRBJ1-1; D call uncertain. The length of the CDR3 is 13 residues. From germline, CDR1 is SQVTM and CDR2 ANQGSEA. Trimming took 6 bases from V and 0 from J, leaving 11 bases between them. The CDR3 protein is CSVAPRLNTEAFF. The CDR3, as DNA: TGCAGCGTAGCACCCCGCCTGAACACTGAAGCTTTCTTT.

The rearrangement links TRBV5-1 to TRBJ2-3, with D perhaps being TRBD1 or TRBD2 (5 bases each). Germline V gene lookup returns CDR1 SGHRS and CDR2 YFSETQ. The V gene lost 0 bases and the J gene lost 3 bases, with 8 bases spanning the gap. The CDR3 length is 14 residues. The CDR3 nucleotides are TGCGCCAGCAGCTTGGAATGGGGGACAGATACGCAGTATTTT. It specifies CASSLEWGTDTQYF. Full variable domain (outside the CDR3, taken from reference TRBV5-1 and TRBJ2-3): KAGVTQTPRYLIKTRGQQVTLSCSPISGHRSVSWYQQTPGQGLQFLFEYFSETQRNKGNFPGRFSGRQFSNSRSEMNVSTLELGDSALYLCASSLEWGTDTQYFGPGTRLTVL.

This sequence joins TRBV5-1 and TRBJ2-7; D may be TRBD1 (7 bases). This CDR3 spans 14 amino acids. The V gene lost 6 bases and the J gene lost 11 bases, with 24 bases spanning the gap. Germline assignment: CDR1 SGHRS and CDR2 YFSETQ. CDR3 amino acids: CASTSRRDSSPKYV. CDR3 DNA sequence: TGCGCCAGCACCTCAAGGCGGGACAGTTCTCCGAAGTACGTC.

The rearrangement uses TRBV25-1 and TRBJ1-4, with D unresolved. Germline assignment: CDR1 MGHDK and CDR2 SYGVNS. The V end lost 1 base, the J end lost 2 bases, and 8 bases lay between the germline ends. CDR3 size: 15 residues. CDR3 protein: CASSEWTGTNEKLFF. CDR3 DNA sequence: TGTGCCAGCAGTGAATGGACGGGTACTAATGAAAAACTGTTTTTT. The full variable domain, in which reference TRBV25-1 and TRBJ1-4 provide the parts outside the CDR3, is EADIYQTPRYLVIGTGKKITLECSQTMGHDKMYWYQQDPGMELHLIHYSYGVNSTEKGDLSSESTVSRIRTEHFPLTLESARPSHTSQYLCASSEWTGTNEKLFFGSGTQLSVL.

The CDR3 here is CASSYIAGGGHEQYV. CDR3 DNA: TGTGCCAGCAGTTATATAGCGGGGGGCGGGCACGAGCAGTACGTC. The chain recombines TRBV6-6 with TRBJ2-7; 10 bases fit TRBD2. Germline V lookup: CDR1 MNHNY, CDR2 SVGAGI (reference sequence). The CDR3 has 15 residues. The J segment lost 5 bases and the V segment lost 3 bases, leaving 7 bases of the junction unmatched.

This clone has only one observation. The genes are TRBV7-8 and TRBJ1-3; D remains unclear. Germline CDR1 and CDR2: SGHVS and FQNEAQ. This CDR3 is 15 amino acids long. Trimming pared 1 base from V and 0 bases from J, leaving 7 bases between. CDR3 amino acids: CASSLEPDSGNTIYF. The CDR3 nucleotides are TGTGCCAGCAGCTTAGAGCCGGACTCTGGAAACACCATATATTTT.

This clone has just one count. This chain connects TRBV5-4 to TRBJ2-5, with D tentatively TRBD1 (6 bases). The CDR3 runs 14 residues. Germline V gene lookup returns CDR1 SGHNT and CDR2 YYREEE (reference sequence). Trimming cost V 0 bases and J 3 bases, with 9 bases left between them. CDR3 DNA: TGTGCCAGCAGCTTGGTGTGGGACAAAGAGACCCAGTACTTC. It encodes CASSLVWDKETQYF.

The rearrangement links TRBV2 to TRBJ2-2; D is possibly TRBD1 (5 bases). The germline gives CDR1 SNHLY, CDR2 FYNNEI. V lost 6 bases and J 3 bases, leaving 5 bases between the germline ends. The CDR3 runs 12 residues. Written as DNA, the CDR3 is TGTGCCAGCAGAGGGGACACCGGGGAGCTGTTTTTT. The encoded protein is CASRGDTGELFF.

The CDR3, as DNA: TGTGCCAGCAGCTCGCACCGGGACAGCCGCTATGGCTACACCTTC. Its translation: CASSSHRDSRYGYTF. The V call is TRBV11-2, the J call TRBJ1-2; TRBD1 matches 7 bases. V lost 4 bases, J lost 4 bases, and 9 bases stayed unmatched. CDR1 and CDR2 from the germline V gene are SGHAT and FQNNGV. This CDR3 is built from 15 residues.

V is TRBV25-1 and J is TRBJ2-6, with D hard to call. This CDR3 region has 18 residues. CDR1 is MGHDK and CDR2 is SYGVNS in the germline V gene. V was shortened by 3 bases and J by 0 bases, with 15 bases between the two germline ends. The CDR3 DNA is TGTGCCAGCAGTGACCCGGGTCCTACAATCTCTGGGGCCAACGTCCTGACTTTC. Its translation: CASSDPGPTISGANVLTF. Complete variable domain (other parts from reference TRBV25-1 and TRBJ2-6): EADIYQTPRYLVIGTGKKITLECSQTMGHDKMYWYQQDPGMELHLIHYSYGVNSTEKGDLSSESTVSRIRTEHFPLTLESARPSHTSQYLCASSDPGPTISGANVLTFGAGSRLTVL.

Here the CDR3 reads CASSSRNSSYNEQFF. In DNA form, the CDR3 reads TGTGCCAGCAGCAGCAGGAATTCCTCCTACAATGAGCAGTTCTTC. The V call is TRBV11-3, the J call TRBJ2-1, with D unclear. Trimming pared 5 bases from V and 0 bases from J, leaving 11 bases between. The CDR3 totals 15 residues. The germline V gene has CDR1 SGHNT and CDR2 YENEEA.

The chain joins TRBV25-1 to TRBJ2-7; 7 nucleotides line up with TRBD1. The V and J ends lost 6 bases and 3 bases, in that order; junction bases with no gene match: 2. Per the germline V gene, CDR1 is MGHDK and CDR2 is SYGVNS. CDR3 length: 12 amino acids. This chain's CDR3 is CASRDRIYEQYF. DNA of the CDR3: TGTGCCAGCAGGGACAGGATCTACGAGCAGTACTTC.

V gene TRBV5-5 combines with J gene TRBJ2-7, with TRBD2 matching 8 bases. CDR3 length equals 13 residues. Germline-derived CDR1 and CDR2 are SGHKS and YYEKEE (reference sequence). V lost 7 bases to trimming and J lost 0 bases; unmatched junction nucleotides: 3. DNA of the CDR3: TGTGCCAGCGGAGCGGGGGACTCCTACGAGCAGTACGTC. As protein: CASGAGDSYEQYV.

The CDR3 region is CASRPGQHNGYTF. The CDR3 DNA reads TGCGCCAGCAGACCGGGACAGCACAATGGCTACACCTTC. The chain combines TRBV5-1 with TRBJ1-2; 7 bases agree with TRBD1. Germline V gene lookup returns CDR1 SGHRS and CDR2 YFSETQ. The CDR3 contains 13 residues. V dropped 5 bases and J dropped 6; count of bases not matched to a gene: 7. Together with reference TRBV5-1 and TRBJ1-2, the CDR3 gives the full variable domain: KAGVTQTPRYLIKTRGQQVTLSCSPISGHRSVSWYQQTPGQGLQFLFEYFSETQRNKGNFPGRFSGRQFSNSRSEMNVSTLELGDSALYLCASRPGQHNGYTFGSGTRLTVV.